Sequencing of this T cell receptor beta chain was carried out in a study of blood T cells in healthy people across ages. V gave up 8 bases and J gave up 4 bases, with 6 bases separating them. This CDR3 is 10 amino acids long. The germline V gene encodes CDR1 DFQATT and CDR2 SNEGSKA (reference sequence). Using a J-beta primer mix together with a sample-barcoded 5' primer, a second PCR was run for roughly 6 to 12 cycles. There were at least 2.5 million CDR3-containing paired-end reads obtained from each sample. Using its own MiXCR run on the 5' RACE reads, TCRdb lists one record per CDR3 protein. The data show roughly 1,700,000 distinct CDR3 sequences, 25% to 30% seen once.

The chain recombines TRBV20-1 with TRBJ2-1; no clear D. Source material: blood. This sequence originates from a woman in her twenties or thirties in good health. CDR3 protein: CSCQYNEQFF. The CDR3 region has the DNA TGCAGTTGTCAGTACAATGAGCAGTTCTTC.